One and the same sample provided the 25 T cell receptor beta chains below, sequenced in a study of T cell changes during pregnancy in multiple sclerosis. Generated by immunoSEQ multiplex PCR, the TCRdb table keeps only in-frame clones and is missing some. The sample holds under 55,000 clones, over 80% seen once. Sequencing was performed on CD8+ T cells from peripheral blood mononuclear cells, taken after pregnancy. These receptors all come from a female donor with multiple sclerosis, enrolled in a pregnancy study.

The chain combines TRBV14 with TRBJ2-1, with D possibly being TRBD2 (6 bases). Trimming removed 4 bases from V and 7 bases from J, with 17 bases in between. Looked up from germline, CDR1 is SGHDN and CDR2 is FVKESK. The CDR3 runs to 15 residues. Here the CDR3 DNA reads TGTGCCAGCAGCCCAGGATTAGCGGACCAAAATGAGCAGTTCTTC. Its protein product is CASSPGLADQNEQFF.

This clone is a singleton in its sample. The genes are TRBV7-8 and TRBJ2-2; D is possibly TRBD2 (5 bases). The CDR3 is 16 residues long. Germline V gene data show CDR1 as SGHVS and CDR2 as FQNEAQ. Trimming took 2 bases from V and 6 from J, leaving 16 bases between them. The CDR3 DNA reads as TGTGCCAGCAGCTTAAACGAGGGTTTTTTCCCCGGGGAGCTGTTTTTT. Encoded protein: CASSLNEGFFPGELFF.

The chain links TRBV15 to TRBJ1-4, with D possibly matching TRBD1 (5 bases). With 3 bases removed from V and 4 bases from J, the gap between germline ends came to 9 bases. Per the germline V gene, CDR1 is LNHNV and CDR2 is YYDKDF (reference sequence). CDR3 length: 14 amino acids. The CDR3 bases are TGTGCCACCAGCAGTCTACAGGATAATGAAAAACTGTTTTTT. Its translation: CATSSLQDNEKLFF.

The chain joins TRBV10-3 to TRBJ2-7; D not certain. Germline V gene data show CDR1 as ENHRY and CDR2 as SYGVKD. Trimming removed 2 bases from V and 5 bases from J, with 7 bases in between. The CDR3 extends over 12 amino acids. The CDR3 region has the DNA TGTGCCATCAGTGAGGGCAACCACGAGCAGTACTTC. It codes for CAISEGNHEQYF.

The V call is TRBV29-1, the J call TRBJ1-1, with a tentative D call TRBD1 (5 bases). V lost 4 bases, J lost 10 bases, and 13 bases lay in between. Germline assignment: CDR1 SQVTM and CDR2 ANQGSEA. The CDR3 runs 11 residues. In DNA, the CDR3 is TGCAGCGTTGCGATGCAGGGCGCAGCTTTCTTT. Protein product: CSVAMQGAAFF.

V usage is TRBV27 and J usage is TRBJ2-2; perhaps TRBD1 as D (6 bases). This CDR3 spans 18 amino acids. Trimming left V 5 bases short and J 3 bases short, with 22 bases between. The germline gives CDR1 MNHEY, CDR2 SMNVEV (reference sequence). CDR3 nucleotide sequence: TGTGCCAGCAGTCCATCTACTCCACAGGGATGGGACACCGGGGAGCTGTTTTTT. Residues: CASSPSTPQGWDTGELFF.

CDR3 region: CASSQVQSSGNTIYF. As DNA, the CDR3 is TGCGCCAGCAGCCAGGTACAGAGCTCTGGAAACACCATATATTTT. V and J are TRBV4-1 and TRBJ1-3; D not resolved. Trimming removed 3 bases from V and 0 bases from J, with 9 bases in between. CDR3 length: 15 residues. In germline, CDR1 is MGHRA, CDR2 YSYEKL.

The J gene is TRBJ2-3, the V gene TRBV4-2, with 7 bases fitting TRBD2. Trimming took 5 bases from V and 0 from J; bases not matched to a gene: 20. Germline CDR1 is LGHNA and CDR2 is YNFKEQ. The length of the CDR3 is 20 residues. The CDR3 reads CASSTQNRSGIAFSTDTQYF. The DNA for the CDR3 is TGTGCCAGCAGCACACAGAATCGAAGCGGGATCGCCTTTAGCACAGATACGCAGTATTTT.

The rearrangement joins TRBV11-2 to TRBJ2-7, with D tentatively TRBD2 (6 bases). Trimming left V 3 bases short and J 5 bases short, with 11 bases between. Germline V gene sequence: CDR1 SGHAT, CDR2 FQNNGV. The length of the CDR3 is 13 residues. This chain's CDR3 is CASSFGGNDEQYF. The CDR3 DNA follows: TGTGCCAGCAGCTTCGGGGGAAACGACGAGCAGTACTTC.

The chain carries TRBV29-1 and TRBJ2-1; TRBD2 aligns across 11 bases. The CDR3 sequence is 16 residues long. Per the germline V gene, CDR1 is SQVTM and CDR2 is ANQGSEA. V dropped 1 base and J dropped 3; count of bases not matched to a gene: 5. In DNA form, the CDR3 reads TGCAGCGTTGAAGGTCAACTAGCGGGGGACTACAATGAGCAGTTCTTC. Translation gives CSVEGQLAGDYNEQFF.

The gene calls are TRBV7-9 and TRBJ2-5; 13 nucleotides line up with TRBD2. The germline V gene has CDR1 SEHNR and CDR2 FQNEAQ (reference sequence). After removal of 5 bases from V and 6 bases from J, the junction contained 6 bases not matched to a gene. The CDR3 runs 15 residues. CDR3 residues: CASSKLAGGLKTQYF. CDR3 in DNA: TGTGCCAGCAGCAAACTAGCGGGAGGGCTAAAGACCCAGTACTTC.

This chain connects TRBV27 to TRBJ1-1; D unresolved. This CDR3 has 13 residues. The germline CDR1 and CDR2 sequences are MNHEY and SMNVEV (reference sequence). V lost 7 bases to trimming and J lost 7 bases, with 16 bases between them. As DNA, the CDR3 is TGTGCCAGCACCACCCTCGGCGGCATTGAAGCTTTCTTT. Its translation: CASTTLGGIEAFF.

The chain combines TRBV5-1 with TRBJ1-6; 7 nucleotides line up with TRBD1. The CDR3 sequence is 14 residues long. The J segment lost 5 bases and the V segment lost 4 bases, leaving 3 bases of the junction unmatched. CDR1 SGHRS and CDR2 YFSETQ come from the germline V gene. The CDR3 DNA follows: TGCGCCAGCAGCCCACAGGGGCATAATTCACCCCTCCACTTT. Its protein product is CASSPQGHNSPLHF.

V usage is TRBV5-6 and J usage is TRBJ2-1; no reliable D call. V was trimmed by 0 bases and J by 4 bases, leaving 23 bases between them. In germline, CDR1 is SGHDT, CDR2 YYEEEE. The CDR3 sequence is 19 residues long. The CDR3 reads CASSLEAGTLNIPYNEQFF. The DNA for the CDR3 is TGTGCCAGCAGCTTGGAAGCAGGAACCCTAAATATCCCGTACAATGAGCAGTTCTTC.

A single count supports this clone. The CDR3 loop is CASSVTEDRDTGELFF. In nucleotides, the CDR3 is TGTGCCAGCAGCGTAACGGAAGACAGGGACACCGGGGAGCTGTTTTTT. The chain carries TRBV6-4 and TRBJ2-2, with 7 nucleotides matching TRBD1. Germline-derived CDR1 and CDR2 are MRHNA and SNTAGT. V lost 6 bases and J lost 3; bases outside the gene matches: 10. The CDR3 is 16 amino acids.

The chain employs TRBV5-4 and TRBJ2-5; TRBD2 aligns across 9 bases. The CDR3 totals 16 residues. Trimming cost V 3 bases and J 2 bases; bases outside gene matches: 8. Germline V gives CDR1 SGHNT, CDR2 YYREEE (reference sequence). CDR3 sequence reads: CASSWGRLAEQETQYF. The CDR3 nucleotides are TGTGCCAGCAGCTGGGGTCGACTAGCGGAGCAAGAGACCCAGTACTTC.

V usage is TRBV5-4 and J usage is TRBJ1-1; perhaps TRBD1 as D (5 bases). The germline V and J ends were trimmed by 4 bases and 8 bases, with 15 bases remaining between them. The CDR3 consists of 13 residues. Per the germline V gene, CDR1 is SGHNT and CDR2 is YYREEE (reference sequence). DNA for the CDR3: TGTGCCAGCAGCCACCACCGGACACAAGAAGCTTTCTTT. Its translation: CASSHHRTQEAFF.

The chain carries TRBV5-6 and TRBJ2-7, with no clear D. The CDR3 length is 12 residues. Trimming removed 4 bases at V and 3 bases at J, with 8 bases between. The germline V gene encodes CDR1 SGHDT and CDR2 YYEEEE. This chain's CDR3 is CASSQLIYEQYF. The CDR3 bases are TGTGCCAGCAGCCAACTCATCTACGAGCAGTACTTC.

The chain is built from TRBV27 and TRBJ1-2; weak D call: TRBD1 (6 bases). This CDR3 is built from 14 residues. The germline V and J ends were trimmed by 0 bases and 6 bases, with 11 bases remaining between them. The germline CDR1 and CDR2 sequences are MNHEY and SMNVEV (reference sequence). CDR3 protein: CASSLSVRGNGYTF. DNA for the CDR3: TGTGCCAGCAGTTTATCTGTCAGGGGTAATGGCTACACCTTC.

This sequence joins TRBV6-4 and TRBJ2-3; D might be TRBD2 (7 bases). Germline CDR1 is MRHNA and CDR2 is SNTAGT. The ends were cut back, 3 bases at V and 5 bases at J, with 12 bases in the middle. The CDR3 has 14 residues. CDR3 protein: CASSEGGAGDTQYF. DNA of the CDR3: TGTGCCAGCAGTGAGGGGGGGGCCGGAGATACGCAGTATTTT.

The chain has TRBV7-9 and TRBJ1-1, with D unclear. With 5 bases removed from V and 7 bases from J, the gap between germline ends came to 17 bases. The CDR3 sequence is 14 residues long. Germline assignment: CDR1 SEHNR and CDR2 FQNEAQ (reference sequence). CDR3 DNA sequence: TGTGCCAGCAGCGCCCTAAAGATGACTGTTGAAGCTTTCTTT. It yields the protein CASSALKMTVEAFF. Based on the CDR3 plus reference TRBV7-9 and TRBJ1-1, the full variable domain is DTGVSQNPRHKITKRGQNVTFRCDPISEHNRLYWYRQTLGQGPEFLTYFQNEAQLEKSRLLSDRFSAERPKGSFSTLEIQRTEQGDSAMYLCASSALKMTVEAFFGQGTRLTVV.

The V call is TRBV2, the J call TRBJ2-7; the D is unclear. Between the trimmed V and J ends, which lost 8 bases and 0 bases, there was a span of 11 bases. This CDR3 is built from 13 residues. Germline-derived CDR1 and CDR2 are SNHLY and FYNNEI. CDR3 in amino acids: CASGQVVSYEQYF. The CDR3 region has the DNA TGTGCCAGCGGGCAGGTGGTCTCCTACGAGCAGTACTTC.

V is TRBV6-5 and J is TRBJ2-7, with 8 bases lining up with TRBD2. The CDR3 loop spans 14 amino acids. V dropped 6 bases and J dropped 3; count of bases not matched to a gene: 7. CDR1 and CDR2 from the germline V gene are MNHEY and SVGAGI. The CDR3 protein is CASSPGGAYYEQYF. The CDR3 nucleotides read TGTGCCAGCAGCCCGGGGGGGGCCTACTACGAGCAGTACTTC.

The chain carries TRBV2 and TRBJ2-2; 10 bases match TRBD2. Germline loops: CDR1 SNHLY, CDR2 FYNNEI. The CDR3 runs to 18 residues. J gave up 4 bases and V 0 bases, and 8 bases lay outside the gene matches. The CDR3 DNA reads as TGTGCCAGCAGTGAAGCGGGAGCTAGCGGGGGCGTCACCGGGGAGCTGTTTTTT. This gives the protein CASSEAGASGGVTGELFF.

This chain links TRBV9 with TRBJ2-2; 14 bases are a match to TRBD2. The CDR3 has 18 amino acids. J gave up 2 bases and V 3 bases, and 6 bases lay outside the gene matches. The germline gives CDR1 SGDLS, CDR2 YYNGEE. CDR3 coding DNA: TGTGCCAGCAGCGCCACCGGGACTAGCGGGGGAAACACCGGGGAGCTGTTTTTT. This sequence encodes CASSATGTSGGNTGELFF.